This T cell receptor (beta chain) was retrieved from a study of beta chain features in type 1 diabetes. General study points: Shortening of TCRB CDR3s, moderate but significant, appeared in all four CD4+ subsets of Type 1 diabetes patients. Researchers caution that PCR might favor shorter templates, equally among patients and controls. Overrepresentation of cells with high TCR expression could result from cDNA sequencing.

Germline CDR1 MNHEY, CDR2 SVGAGI. The CDR3 has 12 amino acids. Trimming removed 4 bases from V and 7 bases from J, with 7 bases in between. Since all of the isolated RNA was reverse transcribed, expressed TCRB transcripts were what got sequenced. Clones were read by immunoSEQ multiplex PCR, and TCRdb kept only the in-frame ones, dropping some. The profile shows roughly 160,000 clones, approximately 7.8% of them singletons. This clone was seen more than once but under ten times. Its specificity is not known. Sequencing was carried out using central memory CD4+ T cells from blood. The sequence derives from a middle-aged woman with type 1 diabetes. The rearrangement joins TRBV6-5 to TRBJ1-4, with a tentative D call TRBD1 (6 bases). The CDR3 DNA is TGTGCCAGCAGTTTACAGGGTGAAAAACTGTTTTTT. Protein: CASSLQGEKLFF.